The subject of this entry is one T cell receptor (beta chain). Its antigen is as yet unknown. This entry comes from a study of T cells after yellow fever vaccination. On the study more broadly: The authors prepared low-cell-number fractions using SMART-Seq v4 Ultra Low Input.

TCRdb re-analysed the 5' RACE reads in MiXCR, keeping a single row per CDR3 protein. This sample has hundreds of thousands of distinct CDR3 sequences, with 9% to 15% found just once. Looked up from germline, CDR1 is SGHNT and CDR2 is YYREEE (reference sequence). With V trimmed by 4 bases and J by 7 bases, 5 bases remained unmatched. The CDR3 loop spans 15 amino acids. Overall study results and limits: Though weaker, the secondary response peaked faster, on day 5 versus 15. Abundant clonotypes (contaminants from the bulk population) could be present in FACS-sorted repertoires. Post-booster repertoires again held most primary-vaccination clones (roughly 95% CD4, roughly 89% CD8).

The chain recombines TRBV5-4 with TRBJ1-6, with 10 bases that match TRBD1. This clonotype was obtained from a man aged 30 to 39 who received the YFV17D yellow fever vaccine. Sequences were derived from PBMCs, sampled on the day of the yellow fever booster vaccination. The CDR3 here is CASSGDRGRNSPLHF. CDR3 DNA sequence: TGTGCCAGCAGCGGGGACAGGGGTAGGAATTCACCCCTCCACTTT. Complete variable domain (other parts from reference TRBV5-4 and TRBJ1-6): ETGVTQSPTHLIKTRGQQVTLRCSSQSGHNTVSWYQQALGQGPQFIFQYYREEENGRGNFPPRFSGLQFPNYSSELNVNALELDDSALYLCASSGDRGRNSPLHFGNGTRLTVT.